Each of the 25 T cell receptor beta chains below was sequenced from the same sample in a study of OX40 agonist ivuxolimab in advanced cancers. The library came from the immunoSEQ multiplex PCR assay. In TCRdb, the immuneACCESS table is reduced to in-frame sequences with V and J assigned. These tables do not hold every clone; where another copy was compared, an unresolved V gene accounts for under half, and the others remain unexplained. This sample comprises 98,000 or so clones, about nine tenths of them detected only once. The top ten clones comprise about 0.82% of the sample. The sample in question was CD4+ or CD8+ T cells sorted from blood, obtained in a trial of the OX40 agonist ivuxolimab. These TCRs come from an adult with an advanced solid tumor such as melanoma, head and neck, liver or kidney cancer.

This chain joins TRBV6-7 and TRBJ2-7; 16 bases map to TRBD2. TRBV6-7 carries the ORF label, with uncertain function. This CDR3 region has 20 residues. Trimming at V came to 8 bases and at J to 1 base, leaving 17 bases not matched to a gene. The CDR3 sequence: CASGQKGGLAGGLRSYEQYV. CDR3 sequence (DNA): TGTGCCAGCGGCCAAAAAGGGGGACTAGCGGGAGGGCTCCGATCCTACGAGCAGTACGTC.

The chain combines TRBV6-4 with TRBJ2-7; possible D gene TRBD2, 5 bases. The V gene's germline CDR1 is MRHNA and CDR2 SNTAGT. The CDR3 has 14 residues. V shed 0 bases and J shed 6 bases, with 12 bases lying between them. CDR3 in DNA: TGTGCCAGCAGTGACTCACGGTCACGGGGCGAGCAGTACGTC. It yields the protein CASSDSRSRGEQYV.

The chain has TRBV7-8 and TRBJ2-1; no reliable D call. The CDR3 runs 11 residues. V lost 1 base and J 14 bases, leaving 9 bases between the germline ends. Germline V CDR1 and CDR2: SGHVS, FQNEAQ. CDR3 sequence reads: CASSLEGLKFF. The CDR3 nucleotides are TGTGCCAGCAGCTTAGAGGGCCTGAAGTTCTTC. Full variable domain (rest looked up from reference TRBV7-8 and TRBJ2-1): GAGVSQSPRYKVAKRGQDVALRCDPISGHVSLFWYQQALGQGPEFLTYFQNEAQLDKSGLPSDRFFAERPEGSVSTLKIQRTQQEDSAVYLCASSLEGLKFFGPGTRLTVL.

CDR3 region: CASSSSQGGSGYTF. The CDR3 DNA sequence: TGTGCCAGCAGTTCCTCCCAAGGGGGCAGCGGCTACACCTTC. The chain has TRBV28 and TRBJ1-2; 7 bases match TRBD1. V shed 4 bases, J shed 8 bases, and the junction held 10 bases outside the gene matches. Per germline, CDR1 MDHEN and CDR2 SYDVKM. CDR3 size: 14 residues.

The rearrangement uses TRBV27 and TRBJ1-1; D remains ambiguous. V lost 7 bases to trimming and J lost 2 bases, with 14 bases between them. CDR1 is MNHEY, CDR2 SMNVEV, per germline (reference sequence). The length of the CDR3 is 14 residues. The DNA for the CDR3 is TGTGCCAGCACCTCCTGGGGATTAAACACTGAAGCTTTCTTT. As protein: CASTSWGLNTEAFF.

The chain joins TRBV10-3 to TRBJ1-5; D is unclear. Germline V gene lookup returns CDR1 ENHRY and CDR2 SYGVKD. V lost 3 bases and J 2 bases, leaving 14 bases between the germline ends. The CDR3 is 16 residues long. DNA for the CDR3: TGTGCCATCAGTGATATTGGCGGGGTCGGCAATCAGCCCCAGCATTTT. It yields the protein CAISDIGGVGNQPQHF.

The genes are TRBV4-2 and TRBJ2-6, with 7 positions matching TRBD2. Trimming took 7 bases from V and 0 from J; bases not matched to a gene: 9. CDR3 length equals 17 residues. Germline assignment: CDR1 LGHNA and CDR2 YNFKEQ. Here the CDR3 DNA reads TGTGCCAGCAATCCGGGAGGCCCCAGCTCTGGGGCCAACGTCCTGACTTTC. Its protein product is CASNPGGPSSGANVLTF.

This chain uses TRBV5-1 with TRBJ2-7; 7 positions agree with TRBD1. The CDR3 has 15 amino acids. V dropped 2 bases and J dropped 3; count of bases not matched to a gene: 8. CDR1 and CDR2 from the germline V gene are SGHRS and YFSETQ. The CDR3 DNA follows: TGCGCCAGCAGCTTCTTAGGGGGCGAAATCTACGAGCAGTACTTC. This translates into CASSFLGGEIYEQYF.

DNA for the CDR3: TGTGCCAGCAGTTTCGGGGGTACGGAAAAACTGTTTTTT. Translation: CASSFGGTEKLFF. The J gene is TRBJ1-4, the V gene TRBV28, with D perhaps matching TRBD1 (5 bases). V lost 3 bases to trimming and J lost 8 bases, with 10 bases between them. Per germline, CDR1 MDHEN and CDR2 SYDVKM. The CDR3 is made up of 13 amino acids.

The chain employs TRBV21-1 and TRBJ2-1; TRBD1 reflects the table's D call only, with no check against the DNA. TRBV21-1 is classified as a pseudogene. The CDR3 extends over 11 amino acids. The CDR3 protein is CGHTSYNEQFF. The CDR3 nucleotides are TGTGGACATACTTCCTACAATGAGCAGTTCTTC.

The rearrangement joins TRBV27 to TRBJ1-1; 7 positions agree with TRBD1. CDR3 length: 13 residues. Germline trimming cut 4 bases from V and 7 bases from J; bases unmatched to any gene: 6. CDR1 is MNHEY, CDR2 SMNVEV, per germline (reference sequence). The CDR3 sequence is CASSYQGEGEAFF. The DNA for the CDR3 is TGTGCCAGCAGTTATCAGGGGGAGGGTGAAGCTTTCTTT.

This sequence joins TRBV11-2 and TRBJ1-1; D remains ambiguous. CDR3 size: 15 residues. V was clipped by 2 bases and J by 0 bases, with 10 bases between them. Germline CDR1 reads SGHAT; CDR2 reads FQNNGV. The CDR3 sequence is CASSLSAWLNTEAFF. Written as DNA, the CDR3 is TGTGCCAGCAGCTTATCGGCCTGGTTGAACACTGAAGCTTTCTTT.

This chain uses TRBV6-1 with TRBJ2-3; D not certain. Trimming removed 7 bases from V and 8 bases from J, with 10 bases in between. CDR3 length equals 11 residues. Per the germline V gene, CDR1 is MNHNS and CDR2 is SASEGT. For the CDR3, the DNA is TGTGCCAGCACCCAGGTCGGTACGCAGTATTTT. Encoded protein: CASTQVGTQYF.

V and J are TRBV5-3 and TRBJ1-5; 9 positions agree with TRBD1. TRBV5-3 qualifies as an ORF whose function is uncertain. V lost 4 bases, J lost 4 bases, and 6 bases stayed unmatched. This CDR3 spans 15 amino acids. The CDR3 loop reads CARSTQGARNQPQHF. The DNA for the CDR3 is TGTGCCAGAAGCACACAGGGGGCACGGAATCAGCCCCAGCATTTT.

The chain recombines TRBV19 with TRBJ1-2, with no clear D. The CDR3 has 13 residues. V was clipped by 5 bases and J by 0 bases, with 7 bases between them. Per the germline V gene, CDR1 is LNHDA and CDR2 is SQIVND (reference sequence). CDR3 sequence: CASSRGTNYGYTF. As DNA, the CDR3 is TGTGCCAGTAGTCGTGGGACTAACTATGGCTACACCTTC.

V and J are TRBV2 and TRBJ2-1; 8 bases map to TRBD2. Losses at the gene ends were 8 bases for V and 2 bases for J; bases not matched to a gene: 8. The CDR3 extends over 15 amino acids. Germline values: CDR1 SNHLY, CDR2 FYNNEI. The CDR3 DNA sequence: TGTGCCAGCTGTACGGGACTAGGGACCTACAATGAGCAGTTCTTC. Translation: CASCTGLGTYNEQFF. Looking up the rest from reference TRBV2 and TRBJ2-1 gives the full variable domain: EPEVTQTPSHQVTQMGQEVILRCVPISNHLYFYWYRQILGQKVEFLVSFYNNEISEKSEIFDDQFSVERPDGSNFTLKIRSTKLEDSAMYFCASCTGLGTYNEQFFGPGTRLTVL.

The chain links TRBV5-4 to TRBJ1-2; 8 bases are a match to TRBD1. Germline V gene data show CDR1 as SGHNT and CDR2 as YYREEE (reference sequence). The trim removed 0 bases at V and 5 bases at J, leaving 3 bases unmatched. This CDR3 comprises 14 residues. The CDR3 is CASSLAGGSYGYTF. Here the CDR3 DNA reads TGTGCCAGCAGCTTGGCAGGGGGCAGTTATGGCTACACCTTC.

This chain links TRBV5-4 with TRBJ2-1, with 7 bases aligning to TRBD2. Trimming at V came to 0 bases and at J to 0 bases, leaving 3 bases not matched to a gene. Germline V CDR1 and CDR2: SGHNT, YYREEE (reference sequence). The CDR3 consists of 16 residues. The DNA for the CDR3 is TGTGCCAGCAGCTTGGGGGGAGGGAGCTCCTACAATGAGCAGTTCTTC. This translates into CASSLGGGSSYNEQFF.

The chain is built from TRBV9 and TRBJ2-1, with 13 bases that match TRBD2. Germline V CDR1 and CDR2: SGDLS, YYNGEE. Losses at the gene ends were 0 bases for V and 4 bases for J; bases not matched to a gene: 1. The CDR3 has 16 residues. The CDR3 DNA follows: TGTGCCAGCAGCGTAGCGGGACTAGCGGGATACAATGAGCAGTTCTTC. It encodes CASSVAGLAGYNEQFF.

The chain links TRBV10-3 to TRBJ2-3; D is possibly TRBD1 (5 bases). The V gene lost 7 bases and the J gene lost 4 bases, with 12 bases spanning the gap. Germline V gives CDR1 ENHRY, CDR2 SYGVKD. The CDR3 is 13 residues long. The CDR3 region is CAITQGAADTQYF. DNA for the CDR3: TGTGCCATCACCCAGGGTGCGGCAGATACGCAGTATTTT.

The rearrangement links TRBV5-1 to TRBJ2-3, with 8 bases fitting TRBD1. Germline lookup yields CDR1 SGHRS and CDR2 YFSETQ. With 5 bases clipped from V and 2 bases from J, the junction kept 7 bases outside the gene matches. The CDR3 spans 15 residues. The CDR3 is CASSSGQGVTDTQYF. DNA of the CDR3: TGCGCCAGCAGTTCCGGACAGGGTGTCACAGATACGCAGTATTTT.

The rearrangement joins TRBV11-2 to TRBJ2-7; 8 positions match TRBD1. The V gene end was trimmed by 1 base and the J gene end by 7 bases; junction bases not matched to a gene: 6. The CDR3 has 14 amino acids. Germline-derived CDR1 and CDR2 are SGHAT and FQNNGV. The CDR3 region is CASSLAGTGGEQYV. CDR3 sequence (DNA): TGTGCCAGCAGCTTAGCCGGGACAGGCGGAGAGCAGTACGTC.

This sequence joins TRBV7-2 and TRBJ1-1; TRBD1 aligns across 11 bases. In germline, CDR1 is SGHTA, CDR2 FQGNSA. This CDR3 comprises 17 residues. J lost 3 bases, V lost 3 bases, and 9 bases had no gene match. CDR3: CASSLTQPGQGDTEAFF. The CDR3 nucleotides read TGTGCCAGCAGCTTGACCCAACCGGGACAGGGGGACACTGAAGCTTTCTTT.

This clone was observed a single time. The gene calls are TRBV10-3 and TRBJ1-1; D perhaps matches TRBD1 (5 bases). From germline, CDR1 is ENHRY and CDR2 SYGVKD. CDR3 length: 14 amino acids. Trimming pared 7 bases from V and 6 bases from J, leaving 18 bases between. CDR3 sequence reads: CAIKRTGTDAEAFF. The CDR3 DNA follows: TGTGCCATCAAAAGGACCGGGACGGACGCTGAAGCTTTCTTT.

The chain combines TRBV30 with TRBJ1-6; D is perhaps TRBD1 (6 bases). The CDR3 runs 14 residues. Between the trimmed V and J ends, which lost 4 bases and 5 bases, there was a span of 12 bases. The germline gives CDR1 GTSNPN, CDR2 SVGIG (reference sequence). For the CDR3, the DNA is TGTGCCTGGATCCACCAGGGGCATAATTCACCCCTCCACTTT. Amino acids: CAWIHQGHNSPLHF.